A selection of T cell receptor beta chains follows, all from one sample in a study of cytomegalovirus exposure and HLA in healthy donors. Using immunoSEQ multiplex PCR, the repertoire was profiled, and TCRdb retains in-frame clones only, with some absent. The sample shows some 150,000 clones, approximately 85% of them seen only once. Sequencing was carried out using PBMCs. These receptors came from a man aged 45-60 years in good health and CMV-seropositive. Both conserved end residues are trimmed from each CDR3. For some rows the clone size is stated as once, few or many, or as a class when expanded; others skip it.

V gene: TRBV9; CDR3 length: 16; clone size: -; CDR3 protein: ASSVETGNRAANYGYT
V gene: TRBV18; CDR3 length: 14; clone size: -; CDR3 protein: ASSPSPDRDDTEAF
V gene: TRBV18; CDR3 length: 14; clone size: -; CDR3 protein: ASLLLQGADTGELF
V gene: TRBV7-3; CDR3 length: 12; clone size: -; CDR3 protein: ASSQKHNTGELF
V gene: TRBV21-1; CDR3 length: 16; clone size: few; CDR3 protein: ASSKRQGGRARQETQY
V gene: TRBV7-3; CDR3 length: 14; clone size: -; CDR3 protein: ASSQPGLAENNEQF
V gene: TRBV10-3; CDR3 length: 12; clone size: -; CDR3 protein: AISTGTGTYEQY
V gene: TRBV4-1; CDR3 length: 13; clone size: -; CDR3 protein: ASSRQGTTRDGYT
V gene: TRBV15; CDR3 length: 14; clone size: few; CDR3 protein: ATSRQTSGGAETQY
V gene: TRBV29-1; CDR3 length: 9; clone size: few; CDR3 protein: SVQNTGELF
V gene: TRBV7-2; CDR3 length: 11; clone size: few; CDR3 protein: ASSSFTGNGYT
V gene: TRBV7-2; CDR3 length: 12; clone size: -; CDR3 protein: ASSLIGVNTEAF
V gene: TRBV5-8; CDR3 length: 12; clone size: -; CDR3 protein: ASSGQGVRDEQY
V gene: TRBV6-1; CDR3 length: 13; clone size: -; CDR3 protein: ASSVVGLAEETQY
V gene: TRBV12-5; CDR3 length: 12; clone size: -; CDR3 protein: ASGPSGAGNTQY